These 16 T cell receptor beta chains were sequenced from one sample in a study of blood T cell repertoires in COVID-19. Libraries were prepared by immunoSEQ multiplex PCR; TCRdb keeps only in-frame clonotypes and omits some of them. The table has more than 65,000 clones, roughly 89% seen once. Sequenced sample: peripheral blood. The receptors come from a human donor in a cohort sampled during active COVID-19.

The chain uses TRBV9 and TRBJ2-3, with 10 positions matching TRBD2. Germline CDR1 and CDR2: SGDLS and YYNGEE. The CDR3 contains 17 residues. After removal of 5 bases from V and 5 bases from J, the junction contained 14 bases not matched to a gene. CDR3 sequence: CASSNSGTSAGGDTQYF. The CDR3 DNA reads as TGTGCCAGCAGTAACTCCGGGACTAGCGCGGGAGGAGATACGCAGTATTTT.

The chain links TRBV27 to TRBJ1-2; 9 bases are shared with TRBD1. There are 13 residues in the CDR3. With V trimmed by 6 bases and J by 7 bases, 6 bases remained unmatched. In germline, CDR1 is MNHEY, CDR2 SMNVEV (reference sequence). DNA for the CDR3: TGTGCCAGCAGGAAACAGGGGGCGTTTGGCTACACCTTC. Encoded protein: CASRKQGAFGYTF.

The chain carries TRBV6-5 and TRBJ1-3; D is possibly TRBD1 (5 bases). Per the germline V gene, CDR1 is MNHEY and CDR2 is SVGAGI. The CDR3 extends over 15 amino acids. V was pared by 6 bases and J by 0 bases, with 12 bases between. The CDR3 nucleotides read TGTGCCAGCAGGATAGGGGTCAGCTCTGGAAACACCATATATTTT. It codes for CASRIGVSSGNTIYF.

The chain has TRBV29-1 and TRBJ1-1, with a possible D match to TRBD1 (6 bases). Germline CDR1 and CDR2: SQVTM and ANQGSEA. The V end was cut by 3 bases, the J end by 4 bases, with 12 bases between. CDR3 length equals 13 residues. The CDR3 nucleotides read TGCAGCGTTGAGGGGGCGTATAGCACTGAAGCTTTCTTT. Translation: CSVEGAYSTEAFF.

J is TRBJ1-2 and V is TRBV27; 7 nucleotides align to TRBD1. The trim removed 4 bases at V and 7 bases at J, leaving 0 bases unmatched. CDR1 and CDR2 from the germline V gene are MNHEY and SMNVEV (reference sequence). The CDR3 runs 11 residues. CDR3 nucleotides: TGTGCCAGCAGTTCAGGGGGTGGCTACACCTTC. Amino acid sequence: CASSSGGGYTF.

V usage is TRBV7-2 and J usage is TRBJ1-1; D gene uncertain. The germline V gene has CDR1 SGHTA and CDR2 FQGNSA. This CDR3 region has 16 residues. Between the trimmed V and J ends, which lost 1 base and 4 bases, there was a span of 16 bases. The CDR3: CASSLVVVAWSTEAFF. The CDR3 nucleotides are TGTGCCAGCAGCTTAGTCGTAGTCGCGTGGAGCACTGAAGCTTTCTTT. Filled out from reference TRBV7-2 and TRBJ1-1, the complete variable domain reads GAGVSQSPSNKVTEKGKDVELRCDPISGHTALYWYRQSLGQGLEFLIYFQGNSAPDKSGLPSDRFSAERTGGSVSTLTIQRTQQEDSAVYLCASSLVVVAWSTEAFFGQGTRLTVV.

This chain joins TRBV4-1 and TRBJ1-5; D call uncertain. This CDR3 is built from 15 residues. The V and J ends lost 1 base and 3 bases respectively, with 10 bases between them. Germline CDR1 reads MGHRA; CDR2 reads YSYEKL. CDR3 in amino acids: CASSQVGSANQPQHF. The DNA of the CDR3 is TGCGCCAGCAGCCAAGTAGGCAGCGCCAATCAGCCCCAGCATTTT.

This chain joins TRBV23-1 and TRBJ1-3; D is possibly TRBD1 (6 bases). TRBV23-1 is placed among ORFs of uncertain function. The CDR3 has 15 residues. Trimming removed 4 bases at V and 0 bases at J, with 10 bases between. This CDR3 is CASSPGHLSGNTIYF. In nucleotides, the CDR3 is TGCGCCAGCAGTCCGGGACACCTCTCTGGAAACACCATATATTTT.

The chain employs TRBV29-1 and TRBJ1-2; a weak D match, TRBD1 (5 bases). Trimming stripped 4 bases from V and 4 bases from J, with 13 bases between. This CDR3 contains 13 residues. The germline CDR1 and CDR2 sequences are SQVTM and ANQGSEA. The CDR3 DNA reads TGCAGCGTTGGGCGGACACAGGCCTATGGCTACACCTTC. This gives the protein CSVGRTQAYGYTF.

The rearrangement joins TRBV7-9 to TRBJ2-7; D is uncertain. Between the trimmed V and J ends, which lost 3 bases and 4 bases, there was a span of 7 bases. The CDR3 is 12 residues long. Germline CDR1 is SEHNR and CDR2 is FQNEAQ (reference sequence). CDR3 amino acids: CASSFSPYEQYF. In DNA form, the CDR3 reads TGTGCCAGCAGCTTTAGTCCATACGAGCAGTACTTC. Looking up the rest from reference TRBV7-9 and TRBJ2-7 gives the full variable domain: DTGVSQNPRHKITKRGQNVTFRCDPISEHNRLYWYRQTLGQGPEFLTYFQNEAQLEKSRLLSDRFSAERPKGSFSTLEIQRTEQGDSAMYLCASSFSPYEQYFGPGTRLTVT.

The rearrangement uses TRBV27 and TRBJ2-7; 8 bases match TRBD1. The CDR3 runs 17 residues. Germline CDR1 and CDR2: MNHEY and SMNVEV (reference sequence). Losses at the gene ends were 6 bases for V and 5 bases for J; bases not matched to a gene: 18. This CDR3 reads CASSLDPAGTGVDEQYF. DNA of the CDR3: TGTGCCAGCAGCCTTGACCCTGCCGGGACAGGAGTTGACGAGCAGTACTTC.

The chain is built from TRBV6-1 and TRBJ1-2; TRBD1 matches 8 bases. CDR1 and CDR2 (germline): MNHNS, SASEGT. J lost 7 bases, V lost 3 bases, and 7 bases had no gene match. CDR3 size: 14 residues. The CDR3 sequence: CASSDYGQGSGYTF. The CDR3 DNA reads as TGTGCCAGCAGTGATTATGGACAGGGCTCTGGCTACACCTTC.

The J gene is TRBJ1-2, the V gene TRBV9; 10 nucleotides line up with TRBD1. This CDR3 contains 15 residues. Losses at the gene ends were 2 bases for V and 3 bases for J; bases not matched to a gene: 4. In germline, CDR1 is SGDLS, CDR2 YYNGEE. CDR3 DNA: TGTGCCAGCAGCGTTACCGGACAGGGGGACTATGGCTACACCTTC. Translating it yields CASSVTGQGDYGYTF.

In this sample, this clone turned up once. The chain recombines TRBV5-8 with TRBJ1-3, with 8 bases lining up with TRBD1. Trimming cost V 4 bases and J 4 bases; bases outside gene matches: 4. CDR1 and CDR2 from the germline V gene are SGHTS and YDEGEE. This CDR3 comprises 14 residues. The CDR3 loop is CASSRTGTGNTIYF. CDR3 DNA sequence: TGTGCCAGCAGCCGGACAGGGACAGGAAACACCATATATTTT.

The chain has TRBV4-2 and TRBJ1-2, with 10 nucleotides matching TRBD1. The germline V gene has CDR1 LGHNA and CDR2 YNFKEQ. V lost 4 bases, J lost 4 bases, and 12 bases stayed unmatched. The CDR3 covers 17 residues. CDR3 in DNA: TGTGCCAGCAGCCCCCCCCGGACAGGGGGTCTTTCCTATGGCTACACCTTC. This gives the protein CASSPPRTGGLSYGYTF.

The gene calls are TRBV10-1 and TRBJ2-5; D is ambiguous. The CDR3 totals 13 residues. Per germline, CDR1 WNHNN and CDR2 SYGVQD (reference sequence). The germline V and J ends were trimmed by 5 bases and 6 bases, with 13 bases remaining between them. CDR3 sequence reads: CASSLGPFQTQYF. The CDR3, as DNA: TGCGCCAGCAGTCTTGGCCCTTTTCAGACCCAGTACTTC.